Reported below is one TCR beta chain. Antigen specificity is unknown. The sample contains more than one DNA sequence encoding this CDR3. Using immunoSEQ multiplex PCR, the repertoire was profiled, and TCRdb retains in-frame clones only, with some absent. The data show fewer than 80,000 clones, over 65% seen once. Germline-derived CDR1 and CDR2 are LGHNA and YNFKEQ. With 1 base removed from V and 0 bases from J, the gap between germline ends came to 5 bases. The CDR3 loop spans 14 amino acids. The record originates from a study of OX40 agonist ivuxolimab in advanced cancers. On the study more broadly: There were three patients with partial responses, one having hepatocellular carcinoma and two cutaneous melanoma.

Study-wide results and caveats: Clonal expansion was seen in CD4+ and CD8+ blood T cells by week 6 at 0.1 to 3.0 mg/kg. Partial responders receiving 0.1-3.0 mg/kg showed among the lowest clonal expansion.

V gene TRBV4-2 combines with J gene TRBJ2-3; no clear D. Here the sequenced sample was CD4+ or CD8+ T cells sorted from blood, taken in a trial of the OX40 agonist ivuxolimab. This receptor was taken from an adult with an advanced solid tumor such as melanoma, head and neck, liver or kidney cancer. The CDR3 DNA follows: TGTGCCAGCAGCCAAGTCGGTAGCACAGATACGCAGTATTTT. It encodes CASSQVGSTDTQYF.